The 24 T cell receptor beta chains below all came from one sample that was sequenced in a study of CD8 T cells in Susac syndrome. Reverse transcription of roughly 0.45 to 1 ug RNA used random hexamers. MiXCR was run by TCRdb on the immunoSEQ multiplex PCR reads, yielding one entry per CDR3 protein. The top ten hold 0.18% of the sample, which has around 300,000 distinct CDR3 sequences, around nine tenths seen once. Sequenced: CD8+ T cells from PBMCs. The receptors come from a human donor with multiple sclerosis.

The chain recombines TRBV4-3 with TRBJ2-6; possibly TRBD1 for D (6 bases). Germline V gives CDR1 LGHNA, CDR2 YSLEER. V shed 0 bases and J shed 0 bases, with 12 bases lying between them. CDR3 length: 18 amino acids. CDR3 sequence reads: CASSQDPQGRSGANVLTF. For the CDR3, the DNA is TGCGCCAGCAGCCAAGATCCCCAGGGGCGCTCTGGGGCCAACGTCCTGACTTTC.

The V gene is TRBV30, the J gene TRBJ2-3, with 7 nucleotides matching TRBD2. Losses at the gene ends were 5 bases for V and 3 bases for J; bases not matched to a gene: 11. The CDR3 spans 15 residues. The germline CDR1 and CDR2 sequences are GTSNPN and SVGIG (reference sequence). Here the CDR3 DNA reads TGTGCCTGGGCTGGAGGGAGGGCCGATACAGATACGCAGTATTTT. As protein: CAWAGGRADTDTQYF.

CDR3 protein: CASSLPTGAGQEKLFF. For the CDR3, the DNA is TGTGCCAGCAGTTTACCTACAGGGGCGGGGCAGGAAAAACTGTTTTTT. V and J are TRBV12-3 or TRBV12-4 and TRBJ1-4; TRBD1 agrees at 7 bases. V was clipped by 2 bases and J by 8 bases; unmatched bases: 11. The CDR3 runs to 16 residues.

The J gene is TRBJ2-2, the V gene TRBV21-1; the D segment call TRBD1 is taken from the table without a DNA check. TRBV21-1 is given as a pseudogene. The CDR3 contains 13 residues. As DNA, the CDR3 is TGTGCCATCCAGGGGGCAAACACCGGGGAGCTGTTTTTT. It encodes CAIQGANTGELFF.

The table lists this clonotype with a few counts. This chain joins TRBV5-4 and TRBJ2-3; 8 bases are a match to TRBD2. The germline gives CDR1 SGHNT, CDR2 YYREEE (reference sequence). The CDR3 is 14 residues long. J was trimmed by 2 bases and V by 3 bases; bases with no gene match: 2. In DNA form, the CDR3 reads TGTGCCAGCAGCTCGGGACTAGACACAGATACGCAGTATTTT. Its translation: CASSSGLDTDTQYF.

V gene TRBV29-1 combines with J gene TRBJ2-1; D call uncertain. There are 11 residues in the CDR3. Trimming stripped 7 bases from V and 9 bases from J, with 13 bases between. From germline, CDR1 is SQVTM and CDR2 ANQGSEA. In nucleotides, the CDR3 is TGCAGCGGACGAGCTGAGAGTGAGCAGTTCTTC. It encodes CSGRAESEQFF.

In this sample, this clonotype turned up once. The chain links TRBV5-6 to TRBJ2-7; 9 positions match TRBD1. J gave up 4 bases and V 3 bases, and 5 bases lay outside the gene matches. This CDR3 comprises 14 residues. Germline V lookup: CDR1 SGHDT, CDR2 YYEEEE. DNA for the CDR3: TGTGCCAGCAGCTACAGGGGGCCAAGATACGAGCAGTACTTC. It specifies CASSYRGPRYEQYF.

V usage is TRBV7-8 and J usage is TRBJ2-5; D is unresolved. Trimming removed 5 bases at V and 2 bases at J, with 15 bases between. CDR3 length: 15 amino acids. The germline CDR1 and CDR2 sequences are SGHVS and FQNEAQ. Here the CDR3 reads CASSNKVGRQETQYF. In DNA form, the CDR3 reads TGTGCCAGCAGCAATAAGGTCGGCAGGCAAGAGACCCAGTACTTC.

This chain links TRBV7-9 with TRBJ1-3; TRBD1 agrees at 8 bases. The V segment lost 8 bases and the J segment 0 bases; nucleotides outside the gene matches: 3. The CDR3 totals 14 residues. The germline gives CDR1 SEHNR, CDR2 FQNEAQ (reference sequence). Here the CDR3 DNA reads TGTGCCAGCGGGGGGACAGGCTCTGGAAACACCATATATTTT. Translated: CASGGTGSGNTIYF.

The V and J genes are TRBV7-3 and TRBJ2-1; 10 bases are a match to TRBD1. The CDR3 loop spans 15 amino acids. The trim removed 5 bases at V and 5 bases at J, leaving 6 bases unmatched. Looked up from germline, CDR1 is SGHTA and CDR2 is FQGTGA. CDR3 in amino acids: CASSQTGGANNEQFF. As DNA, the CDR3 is TGTGCCAGCAGCCAGACAGGGGGCGCGAACAATGAGCAGTTCTTC.

CDR3 DNA: TGCGCCAGCAGCCAAGTACACGGAATCCACGAGCAGTACTTC. Translating gives CASSQVHGIHEQYF. The gene calls are TRBV4-1 and TRBJ2-7; no clear D gene. The germline V gene has CDR1 MGHRA and CDR2 YSYEKL. This CDR3 region has 14 residues. The germline V and J ends were trimmed by 1 base and 5 bases, with 12 bases remaining between them.

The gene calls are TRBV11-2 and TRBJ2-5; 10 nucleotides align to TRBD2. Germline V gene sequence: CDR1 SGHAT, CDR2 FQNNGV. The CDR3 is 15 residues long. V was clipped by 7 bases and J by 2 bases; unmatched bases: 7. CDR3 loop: CASTSGRDRQETQYF. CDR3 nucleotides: TGTGCCAGCACTAGCGGGAGAGACCGGCAAGAGACCCAGTACTTC.

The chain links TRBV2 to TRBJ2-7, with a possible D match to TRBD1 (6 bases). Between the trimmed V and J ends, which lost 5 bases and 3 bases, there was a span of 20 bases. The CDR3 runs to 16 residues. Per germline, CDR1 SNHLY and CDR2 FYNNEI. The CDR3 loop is CASSWTADPPYYEQYF. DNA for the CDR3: TGTGCCAGCAGTTGGACAGCAGACCCTCCTTACTACGAGCAGTACTTC.

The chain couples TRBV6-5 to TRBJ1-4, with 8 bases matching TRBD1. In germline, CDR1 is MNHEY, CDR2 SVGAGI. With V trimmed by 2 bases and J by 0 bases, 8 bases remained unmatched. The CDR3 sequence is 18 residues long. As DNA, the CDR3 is TGTGCCAGCAGTTACAAACAGGGGGAGCTTGCAACTAATGAAAAACTGTTTTTT. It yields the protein CASSYKQGELATNEKLFF.

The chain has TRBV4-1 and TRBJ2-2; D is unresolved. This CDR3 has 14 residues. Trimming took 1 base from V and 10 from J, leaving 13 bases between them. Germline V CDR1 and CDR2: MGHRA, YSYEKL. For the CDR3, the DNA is TGCGCCAGCAGCCAAGGGCCTTCTCCCGAGGAGCTGTTTTTT. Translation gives CASSQGPSPEELFF.

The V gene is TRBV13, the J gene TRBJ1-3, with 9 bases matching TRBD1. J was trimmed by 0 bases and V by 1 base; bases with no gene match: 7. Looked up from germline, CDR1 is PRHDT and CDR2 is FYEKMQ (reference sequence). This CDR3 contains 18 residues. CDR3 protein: CASSLAGTGLSSGNTIYF. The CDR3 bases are TGTGCCAGCAGCTTAGCAGGGACAGGGCTCAGCTCTGGAAACACCATATATTTT.

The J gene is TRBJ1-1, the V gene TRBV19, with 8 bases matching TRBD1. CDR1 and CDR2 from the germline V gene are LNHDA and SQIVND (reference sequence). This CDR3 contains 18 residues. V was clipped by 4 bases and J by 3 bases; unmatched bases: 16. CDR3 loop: CASSTHPGQAAIDTEAFF. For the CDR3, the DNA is TGTGCCAGTAGTACCCATCCGGGACAGGCGGCCATAGACACTGAAGCTTTCTTT. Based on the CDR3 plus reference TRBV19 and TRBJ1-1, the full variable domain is DGGITQSPKYLFRKEGQNVTLSCEQNLNHDAMYWYRQDPGQGLRLIYYSQIVNDFQKGDIAEGYSVSREKKESFPLTVTSAQKNPTAFYLCASSTHPGQAAIDTEAFFGQGTRLTVV.

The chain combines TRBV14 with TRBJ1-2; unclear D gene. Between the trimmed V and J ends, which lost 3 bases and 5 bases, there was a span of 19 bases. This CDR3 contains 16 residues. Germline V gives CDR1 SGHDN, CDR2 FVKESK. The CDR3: CASSQGRGWQTYGYTF. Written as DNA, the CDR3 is TGTGCCAGCAGCCAGGGTCGGGGATGGCAGACTTATGGCTACACCTTC.

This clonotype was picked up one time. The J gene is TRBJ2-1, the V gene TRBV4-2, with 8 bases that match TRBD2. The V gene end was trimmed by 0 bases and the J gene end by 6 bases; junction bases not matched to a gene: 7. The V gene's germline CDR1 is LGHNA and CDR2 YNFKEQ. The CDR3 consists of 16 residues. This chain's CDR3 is CASSQEQGTSGNEQFF. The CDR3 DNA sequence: TGTGCCAGCAGCCAAGAACAAGGGACTAGTGGCAATGAGCAGTTCTTC.

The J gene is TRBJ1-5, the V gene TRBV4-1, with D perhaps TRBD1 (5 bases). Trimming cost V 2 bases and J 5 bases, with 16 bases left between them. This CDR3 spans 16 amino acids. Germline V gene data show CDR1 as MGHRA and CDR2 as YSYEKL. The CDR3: CASSQSQERGHQPQHF. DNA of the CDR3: TGCGCCAGCAGCCAATCACAGGAAAGGGGCCATCAGCCCCAGCATTTT.

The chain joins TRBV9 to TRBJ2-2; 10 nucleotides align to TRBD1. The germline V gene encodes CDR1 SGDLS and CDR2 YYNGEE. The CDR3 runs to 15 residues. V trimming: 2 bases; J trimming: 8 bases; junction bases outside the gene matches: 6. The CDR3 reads CASSVTGGEAGELFF. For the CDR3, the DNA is TGTGCCAGCAGCGTGACAGGGGGCGAAGCTGGGGAGCTGTTTTTT. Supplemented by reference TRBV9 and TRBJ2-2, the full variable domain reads DSGVTQTPKHLITATGQRVTLRCSPRSGDLSVYWYQQSLDQGLQFLIQYYNGEERAKGNILERFSAQQFPDLHSELNLSSLELGDSALYFCASSVTGGEAGELFFGEGSRLTVL.

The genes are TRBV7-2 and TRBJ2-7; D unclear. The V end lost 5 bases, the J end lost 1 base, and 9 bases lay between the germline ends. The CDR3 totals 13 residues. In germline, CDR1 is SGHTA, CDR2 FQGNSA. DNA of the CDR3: TGTGCCAGCAGCCCGGAATGGTCCTACGAGCAGTACTTC. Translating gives CASSPEWSYEQYF.

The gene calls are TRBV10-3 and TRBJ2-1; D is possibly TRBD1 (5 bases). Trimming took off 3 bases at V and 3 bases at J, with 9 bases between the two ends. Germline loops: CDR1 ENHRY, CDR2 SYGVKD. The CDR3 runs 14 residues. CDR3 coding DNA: TGTGCCATCAGTGAATGGCAGGGCTACAATGAGCAGTTCTTC. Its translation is CAISEWQGYNEQFF.

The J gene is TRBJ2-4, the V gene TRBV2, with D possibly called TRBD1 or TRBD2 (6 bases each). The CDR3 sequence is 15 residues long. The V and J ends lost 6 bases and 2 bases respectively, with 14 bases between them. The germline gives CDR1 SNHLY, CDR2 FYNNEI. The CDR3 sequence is CASREGVFSKNIQYF. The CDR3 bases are TGTGCCAGCAGGGAGGGGGTATTCTCCAAAAACATTCAGTACTTC.